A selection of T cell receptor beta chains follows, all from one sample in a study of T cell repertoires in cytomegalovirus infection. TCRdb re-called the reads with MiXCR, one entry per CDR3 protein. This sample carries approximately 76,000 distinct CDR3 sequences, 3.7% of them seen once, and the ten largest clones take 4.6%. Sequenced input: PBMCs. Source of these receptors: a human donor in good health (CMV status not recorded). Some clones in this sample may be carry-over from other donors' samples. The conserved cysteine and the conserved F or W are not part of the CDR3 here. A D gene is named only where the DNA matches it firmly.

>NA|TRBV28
ASSFLPPLH
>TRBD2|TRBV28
ASSSNSGGRKGNEQF
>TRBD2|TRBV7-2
ASILLGTSGGYRSTGELF
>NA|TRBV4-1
ASSQAPDSSYEQY
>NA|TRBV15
ATTGRKTEAF
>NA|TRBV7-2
ASSLAGARAYNEQF
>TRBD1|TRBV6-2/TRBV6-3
ASSRDRQETQY
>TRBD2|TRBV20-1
SARAGGNTGELF
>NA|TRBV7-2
ASSSHMNTEAF
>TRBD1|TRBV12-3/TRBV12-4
ARSRDRERQPQH
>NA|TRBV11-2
ASSITGDSYNSPLP
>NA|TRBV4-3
ASSQDNSNQPQH
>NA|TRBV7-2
ASSLGAVSYNEQF
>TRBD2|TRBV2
ARRGGNTGELF
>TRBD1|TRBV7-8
ASSQRTGNTEAF
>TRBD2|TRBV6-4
ASSISGGLTDTQY
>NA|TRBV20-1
SPNRNEQF
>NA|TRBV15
ATSNDRQYGYT
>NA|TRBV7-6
ASSPVRDGRSYEQY
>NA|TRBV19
ASNGGARTSPLH
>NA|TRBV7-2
ASSLARAGIDTQY
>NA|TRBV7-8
ASSFLAPGRQETQY
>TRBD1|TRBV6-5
ASSYKGQGAISYEQY
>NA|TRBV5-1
ASSQGQLNSPLH
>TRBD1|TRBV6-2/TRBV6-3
ASSYSRTAGTARQETQY
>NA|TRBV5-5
VSSWGWGSNQPQH
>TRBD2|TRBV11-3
ASSLGRGNNEQF
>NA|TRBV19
ASSGDGTYEQY
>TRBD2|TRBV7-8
ASSSTSGGPREKTQY
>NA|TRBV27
ADDLQGTYEQY
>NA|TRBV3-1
ASSLDHEQY
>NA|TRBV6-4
ASSDSSTTGELF
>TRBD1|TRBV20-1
SAAQRSRDRGGYT
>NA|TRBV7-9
ASSPRVSTDTQY
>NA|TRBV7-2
ASSPSQETQY
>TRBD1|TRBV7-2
ASDRGNEQF
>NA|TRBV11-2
ASSLEQGLSEAF
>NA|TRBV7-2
ASRSGTTPTEAF
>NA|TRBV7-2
ASSLEGHLNNSPLH
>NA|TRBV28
ASSLERRGDSPLH
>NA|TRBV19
ASSTAAMNTEAF
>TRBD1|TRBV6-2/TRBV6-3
ASGQGPHGYT
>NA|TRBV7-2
ASSSEGIWSTEAF
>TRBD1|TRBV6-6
ASRKQGDGYT
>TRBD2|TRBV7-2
ASSPSLAGGAVEQF
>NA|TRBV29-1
SAALHQDTEAF
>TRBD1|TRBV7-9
ASSSGTGGKGSNQPQH
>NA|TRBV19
ASSPGDHNEKLF
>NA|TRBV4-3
ASSSGTQAF